The next 30 T cell receptor beta chains were all read from a single sample in a study of OX40 agonist ivuxolimab in advanced cancers. TCRdb's copy holds only in-frame clones and misses some; the assay was immunoSEQ multiplex PCR. The sample records around 6,100 clones, roughly 80% being singletons. Sequenced material: CD4+ or CD8+ T cells sorted from blood, taken in a trial of the OX40 agonist ivuxolimab. All receptors derive from an adult with an advanced solid tumor such as melanoma, head and neck, liver or kidney cancer.

This chain uses TRBV6-1 with TRBJ2-7; D may correspond to TRBD1 or TRBD2 (5 bases each). Germline loops: CDR1 MNHNS, CDR2 SASEGT. The CDR3 has 12 residues. V was trimmed by 3 bases and J by 6 bases, leaving 9 bases between them. The CDR3 reads CASSERGGEQYF. The CDR3 DNA follows: TGTGCCAGCAGTGAGAGGGGTGGCGAGCAGTACTTC.

The gene calls are TRBV7-9 and TRBJ2-7; 7 bases are a match to TRBD1. J lost 2 bases, V lost 7 bases, and 11 bases had no gene match. This CDR3 contains 15 residues. Germline CDR1 reads SEHNR; CDR2 reads FQNEAQ (reference sequence). The CDR3 DNA reads as TGTGCCAGCACCGAGCTGGACAGGAACCCCTACGAGCAGTACTTC. Its protein product is CASTELDRNPYEQYF.

This clone has only a few counts. This rearrangement joins TRBV7-6 to TRBJ1-1; no clear D. Germline-derived CDR1 and CDR2 are SGHVS and FNYEAQ. V lost 5 bases and J lost 5, with 9 bases in between. The CDR3 loop spans 12 amino acids. The CDR3 region is CASSPLGTEAFF. The CDR3 coding sequence is TGTGCCAGCAGCCCCCTGGGGACTGAAGCTTTCTTT.

The chain is built from TRBV7-9 and TRBJ2-3; the D call may be TRBD1 or TRBD2 (5 bases each). Germline values: CDR1 SEHNR, CDR2 FQNEAQ (reference sequence). CDR3 length equals 14 residues. V was shortened by 3 bases and J by 8 bases, with 15 bases between the two germline ends. DNA of the CDR3: TGTGCCAGCAGCTTGCGGCAGGGAGTGGGTACGCAGTATTTT. Amino acids: CASSLRQGVGTQYF.

The chain carries TRBV7-2 and TRBJ2-1; a possible D gene is TRBD2 (5 bases). V lost 1 base and J lost 7, with 8 bases in between. The CDR3 loop spans 13 amino acids. Per germline, CDR1 SGHTA and CDR2 FQGNSA. CDR3 coding DNA: TGTGCCAGCAGCTTAGGGGGAGAGAATGAGCAGTTCTTC. It is translated as CASSLGGENEQFF.

The chain has TRBV28 and TRBJ2-1; D not resolved. Trimming left V 3 bases short and J 8 bases short, with 14 bases between. The length of the CDR3 is 14 residues. Germline CDR1 is MDHEN and CDR2 is SYDVKM. CDR3 region: CASSLSSAVDEQFF. In nucleotides, the CDR3 is TGTGCCAGCAGTTTGAGTAGTGCCGTAGATGAGCAGTTCTTC.

The chain employs TRBV28 and TRBJ2-1; D is perhaps TRBD2 (6 bases). The CDR3 consists of 15 residues. V lost 4 bases, J lost 1 base, and 11 bases lay in between. Germline lookup yields CDR1 MDHEN and CDR2 SYDVKM. The CDR3 here is CASSSPRESYNEQFF. The CDR3 coding sequence is TGTGCCAGCAGTTCACCGCGGGAATCCTACAATGAGCAGTTCTTC. The complete variable domain, with remaining parts taken from reference TRBV28 and TRBJ2-1, reads DVKVTQSSRYLVKRTGEKVFLECVQDMDHENMFWYRQDPGLGLRLIYFSYDVKMKEKGDIPEGYSVSREKKERFSLILESASTNQTSMYLCASSSPRESYNEQFFGPGTRLTVL.

The rearrangement joins TRBV19 to TRBJ1-2; D is undetermined. Trimming removed 4 bases from V and 8 bases from J, with 20 bases in between. The CDR3 totals 15 residues. Germline assignment: CDR1 LNHDA and CDR2 SQIVND (reference sequence). CDR3 loop: CASSTISGSGEGYTF. CDR3 DNA sequence: TGTGCCAGTAGTACCATCAGTGGTTCTGGAGAGGGCTACACCTTC.

The J gene is TRBJ2-1, the V gene TRBV4-1; the D call may be TRBD1 or TRBD2 (6 bases each). The CDR3 totals 15 residues. Between the trimmed V and J ends, which lost 0 bases and 6 bases, there was a span of 12 bases. Germline CDR1 MGHRA, CDR2 YSYEKL. CDR3 nucleotide sequence: TGCGCCAGCAGCCAAGAAGGCAGGGGAGGCAATGAGCAGTTCTTC. Its protein product is CASSQEGRGGNEQFF.

J is TRBJ1-2 and V is TRBV9, with 8 bases that match TRBD1. Germline CDR1 is SGDLS and CDR2 is YYNGEE. The CDR3 has 14 amino acids. Unmatched junction bases numbered 6, after V lost 4 bases and J lost 4 bases. For the CDR3, the DNA is TGTGCCAGCAGCCCGGGGACAGGAGGCTATGGCTACACCTTC. It yields the protein CASSPGTGGYGYTF. Full variable domain (remainder filled in from reference TRBV9 and TRBJ1-2): DSGVTQTPKHLITATGQRVTLRCSPRSGDLSVYWYQQSLDQGLQFLIQYYNGEERAKGNILERFSAQQFPDLHSELNLSSLELGDSALYFCASSPGTGGYGYTFGSGTRLTVV.

The chain combines TRBV7-2 with TRBJ2-2; D not resolved. Trimming took 4 bases from V and 7 from J, leaving 7 bases between them. CDR1 is SGHTA, CDR2 FQGNSA, per germline. The CDR3 has 12 residues. The CDR3 reads CASSYVLGELFF. The DNA for the CDR3 is TGTGCCAGCAGCTATGTCCTCGGGGAGCTGTTTTTT.

This chain links TRBV2 with TRBJ2-3, with D perhaps matching TRBD1 (5 bases). This CDR3 contains 13 residues. Germline loops: CDR1 SNHLY, CDR2 FYNNEI. V lost 4 bases and J 0 bases, leaving 5 bases between the germline ends. The CDR3 loop is CASSGQSTDTQYF. CDR3 nucleotides: TGTGCCAGCAGTGGACAGAGCACAGATACGCAGTATTTT.

The chain combines TRBV27 with TRBJ2-7; tentative D call: TRBD2 (6 bases). This CDR3 contains 14 residues. Between the trimmed V and J ends, which lost 0 bases and 2 bases, there was a span of 8 bases. Germline CDR1 and CDR2: MNHEY and SMNVEV (reference sequence). DNA of the CDR3: TGTGCCAGCAGTTTATCTGGGGGGACCTACGAGCAGTACTTC. It translates to CASSLSGGTYEQYF.

The chain employs TRBV9 and TRBJ2-4, with 7 bases that match TRBD1. With 2 bases clipped from V and 6 bases from J, the junction kept 5 bases outside the gene matches. The germline V gene encodes CDR1 SGDLS and CDR2 YYNGEE. CDR3 length equals 14 residues. The CDR3 DNA sequence: TGTGCCAGCAGCGTTACAGGGGTGGGAAACATTCAGTACTTC. Protein: CASSVTGVGNIQYF.

V usage is TRBV7-8 and J usage is TRBJ1-5; a weak D match, TRBD1 (5 bases). CDR1 and CDR2 from the germline V gene are SGHVS and FQNEAQ. V lost 4 bases, J lost 5 bases, and 15 bases lay in between. The CDR3 extends over 15 amino acids. The CDR3 sequence: CASSSAGRGYQPQHF. DNA of the CDR3: TGTGCCAGCAGCTCCGCAGGGAGGGGATATCAGCCCCAGCATTTT. The entire variable domain, with the rest obtained from reference TRBV7-8 and TRBJ1-5, is as follows: GAGVSQSPRYKVAKRGQDVALRCDPISGHVSLFWYQQALGQGPEFLTYFQNEAQLDKSGLPSDRFFAERPEGSVSTLKIQRTQQEDSAVYLCASSSAGRGYQPQHFGDGTRLSIL.

CDR3 sequence: CASSPGQGNEQFF. The CDR3 DNA follows: TGCGCCAGCAGCCCGGGACAGGGGAATGAGCAGTTCTTC. V usage is TRBV4-3 and J usage is TRBJ2-1, with 10 bases fitting TRBD1. The CDR3 is 13 residues long. The ends lost 4 bases at V and 7 bases at J; junction bases unmatched: 1. Germline CDR1 is LGHNA and CDR2 is YSLEER.

The rearrangement joins TRBV6-5 to TRBJ1-1; D is ambiguous. Trimming took off 2 bases at V and 5 bases at J, with 9 bases between the two ends. Germline CDR1 is MNHEY and CDR2 is SVGAGI. The CDR3 runs to 13 residues. The CDR3 is CASSYSERTEAFF. CDR3 in DNA: TGTGCCAGCAGTTACAGTGAGCGTACTGAAGCTTTCTTT.

The genes are TRBV5-5 and TRBJ2-3, with D possibly TRBD2 on 5 matching bases. Trimming shortened V by 4 bases and J by 3 bases, and 9 bases separated the two germline ends. CDR1 and CDR2 (germline): SGHKS, YYEKEE (reference sequence). The CDR3 covers 13 residues. The CDR3 DNA is TGTGCCAGCAGCGCGGACTTAACAGATACGCAGTATTTT. Translated: CASSADLTDTQYF.

By proportion, this clone is medium-sized. The CDR3 DNA reads as TGTGCCAGCAGCGACCGGACTAGCGGGAGTCGGACCGGGGAGCTGTTTTTT. The encoded protein is CASSDRTSGSRTGELFF. The rearrangement uses TRBV9 and TRBJ2-2; 13 bases map to TRBD2. After removal of 3 bases from V and 5 bases from J, the junction contained 7 bases not matched to a gene. Germline V gene lookup returns CDR1 SGDLS and CDR2 YYNGEE. The CDR3 spans 17 residues.

The sample holds one count of this clone. The chain couples TRBV7-3 to TRBJ2-3; no definite D call. The ends were cut back, 2 bases at V and 6 bases at J, with 9 bases in the middle. This CDR3 spans 13 amino acids. In germline, CDR1 is SGHTA, CDR2 FQGTGA. The CDR3 DNA follows: TGTGCCAGCAGCTTATTTCAGGCGGATACGCAGTATTTT. It yields the protein CASSLFQADTQYF.

The chain is built from TRBV27 and TRBJ2-7; TRBD1 agrees at 10 bases. The J segment lost 4 bases and the V segment lost 3 bases, leaving 3 bases of the junction unmatched. The CDR3 totals 14 residues. Germline CDR1 MNHEY, CDR2 SMNVEV (reference sequence). CDR3 in amino acids: CASSFGQGGYEQYF. As DNA, the CDR3 is TGTGCCAGCAGTTTCGGACAGGGGGGATACGAGCAGTACTTC.

The J gene is TRBJ1-1, the V gene TRBV5-6; D unresolved. Per the germline V gene, CDR1 is SGHDT and CDR2 is YYEEEE. V dropped 4 bases and J dropped 1 base, with 8 bases sitting between them. This CDR3 region has 13 residues. The CDR3 nucleotides are TGTGCCAGCAGCCCCCGAGGGAACACTGAAGCTTTCTTT. Translation: CASSPRGNTEAFF.

This clone has only a few counts. The V and J genes are TRBV5-6 and TRBJ1-1; D remains unclear. This CDR3 is built from 15 residues. Germline lookup yields CDR1 SGHDT and CDR2 YYEEEE. Trimming removed 2 bases from V and 1 base from J, with 12 bases in between. The CDR3: CASSFVTVGNTEAFF. DNA for the CDR3: TGTGCCAGCAGCTTTGTTACCGTAGGGAACACTGAAGCTTTCTTT. Using reference TRBV5-6 and TRBJ1-1 for the parts outside the CDR3, the full variable domain is DAGVTQSPTHLIKTRGQQVTLRCSPKSGHDTVSWYQQALGQGPQFIFQYYEEEERQRGNFPDRFSGHQFPNYSSELNVNALLLGDSALYLCASSFVTVGNTEAFFGQGTRLTVV.

V gene TRBV13 combines with J gene TRBJ2-5; D remains unclear. V lost 4 bases, J lost 4 bases, and 7 bases lay in between. The CDR3 is 12 residues long. Germline CDR1 PRHDT, CDR2 FYEKMQ (reference sequence). The CDR3 reads CASSSDIETQYF. CDR3 nucleotide sequence: TGTGCCAGCAGCTCCGATATAGAGACCCAGTACTTC.

The chain is built from TRBV19 and TRBJ2-5; possibly TRBD2 for D (7 bases). Germline-derived CDR1 and CDR2 are LNHDA and SQIVND (reference sequence). Trimming pared 3 bases from V and 4 bases from J, leaving 15 bases between. The CDR3 runs 15 residues. The CDR3 reads CASSMAGAQRETQYF. CDR3 DNA sequence: TGTGCCAGTAGTATGGCGGGGGCCCAAAGAGAGACCCAGTACTTC.

This clone was recorded once. This rearrangement joins TRBV5-6 to TRBJ2-5; TRBD2 aligns across 7 bases. Trimming cost V 0 bases and J 5 bases; bases outside gene matches: 7. Germline-derived CDR1 and CDR2 are SGHDT and YYEEEE. The CDR3 length is 15 residues. DNA for the CDR3: TGTGCCAGCAGCTTGGCCATTGGCGGGAGTGAGACCCAGTACTTC. This translates into CASSLAIGGSETQYF.

The gene calls are TRBV6-6 and TRBJ2-7; TRBD1 agrees at 7 bases. Germline CDR1 MNHNY, CDR2 SVGAGI (reference sequence). The ends lost 2 bases at V and 4 bases at J; junction bases unmatched: 5. The CDR3 totals 14 residues. The CDR3: CASSYVPGGYEQYF. DNA for the CDR3: TGTGCCAGCAGTTACGTTCCAGGGGGTTACGAGCAGTACTTC.

CDR3 sequence: CASSFGTAYEQYF. For the CDR3, the DNA is TGTGCCAGCAGCTTCGGGACAGCCTACGAGCAGTACTTC. The V gene is TRBV5-4, the J gene TRBJ2-7, with 7 bases fitting TRBD1. The CDR3 is made up of 13 amino acids. Looked up from germline, CDR1 is SGHNT and CDR2 is YYREEE (reference sequence). The V segment lost 2 bases and the J segment 2 bases; nucleotides outside the gene matches: 1.

The V and J genes are TRBV5-4 and TRBJ2-1; D is perhaps TRBD1 (5 bases). Germline lookup yields CDR1 SGHNT and CDR2 YYREEE (reference sequence). V shed 4 bases and J shed 9 bases, with 14 bases lying between them. The CDR3 spans 13 residues. For the CDR3, the DNA is TGTGCCAGCAGCACAGGTCAGGGCCCTGAGCAGTTCTTC. Translation: CASSTGQGPEQFF.

The chain employs TRBV25-1 and TRBJ2-6, with D perhaps given as TRBD1 or TRBD2 (5 bases each). Germline V gives CDR1 MGHDK, CDR2 SYGVNS. V was pared by 1 base and J by 0 bases, with 10 bases between. CDR3 length: 17 amino acids. CDR3 nucleotides: TGTGCCAGCAGTGAATGGGGGACGGGCTCTGGGGCCAACGTCCTGACTTTC. Translated, it gives CASSEWGTGSGANVLTF. Full variable domain (remainder filled in from reference TRBV25-1 and TRBJ2-6): EADIYQTPRYLVIGTGKKITLECSQTMGHDKMYWYQQDPGMELHLIHYSYGVNSTEKGDLSSESTVSRIRTEHFPLTLESARPSHTSQYLCASSEWGTGSGANVLTFGAGSRLTVL.